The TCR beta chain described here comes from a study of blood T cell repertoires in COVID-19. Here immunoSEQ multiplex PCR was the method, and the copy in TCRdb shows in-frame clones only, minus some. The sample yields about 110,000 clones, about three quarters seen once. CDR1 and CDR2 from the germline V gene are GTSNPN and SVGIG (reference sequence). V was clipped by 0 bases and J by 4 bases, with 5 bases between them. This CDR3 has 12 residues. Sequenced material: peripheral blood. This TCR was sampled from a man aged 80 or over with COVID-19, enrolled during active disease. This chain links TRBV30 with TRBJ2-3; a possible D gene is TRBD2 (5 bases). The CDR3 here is CAWSVAADTQYF. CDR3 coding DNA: TGTGCCTGGAGTGTAGCGGCAGATACGCAGTATTTT.